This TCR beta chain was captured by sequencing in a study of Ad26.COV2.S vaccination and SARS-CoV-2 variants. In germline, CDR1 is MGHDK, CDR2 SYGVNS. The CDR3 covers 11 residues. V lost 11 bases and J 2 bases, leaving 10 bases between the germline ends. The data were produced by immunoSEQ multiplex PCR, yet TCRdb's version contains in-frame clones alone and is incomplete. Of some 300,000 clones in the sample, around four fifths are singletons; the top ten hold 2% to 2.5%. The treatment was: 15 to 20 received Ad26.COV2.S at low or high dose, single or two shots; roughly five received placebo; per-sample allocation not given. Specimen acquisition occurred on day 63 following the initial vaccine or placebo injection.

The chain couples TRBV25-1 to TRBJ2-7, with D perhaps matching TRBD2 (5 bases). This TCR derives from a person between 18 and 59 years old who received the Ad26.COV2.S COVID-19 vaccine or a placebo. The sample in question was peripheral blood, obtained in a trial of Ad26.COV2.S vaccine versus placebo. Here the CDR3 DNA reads TGTGCCTCAACCGGGGCCTACGAGCAGTACTTC. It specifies CASTGAYEQYF.